The clone carrying this TCR beta chain has only a few counts. What it binds is not known. This specimen belongs to a study of blood T cells in healthy people across ages. A sample-barcoded 5' primer and a J-beta primer mix were used in a second PCR of about 7 to 12 cycles. A minimum of 2.5 million CDR3-containing paired-end reads was obtained for each sample. TCRdb fed the 5' RACE reads into MiXCR, producing one record per CDR3 protein. The sample has fewer than 1,200,000 distinct CDR3 sequences, 20% to 25% seen once; the top ten hold around 0.75%. The ends were cut back, 4 bases at V and 8 bases at J, with 18 bases in the middle. The CDR3 runs 16 residues. General study findings and limits: A greater number of naive CD4+ cells and higher diversity distinguished long-lived donors from aged donors.

In addition, the sample was reused for a study of T cells of mothers and their children.

The rearrangement uses TRBV12-3 or TRBV12-4 and TRBJ1-6; tentative D call: TRBD1 (5 bases). This sequence was found in a girl aged 2 to 10 in good health. Input material: blood. CDR3 in amino acids: CASSSRGSQRDSPLHF. In nucleotides, the CDR3 is TGTGCCAGCAGTTCCCGGGGGTCTCAAAGGGATTCACCCCTCCACTTT.